This T cell receptor (beta chain) was retrieved from a study of blood T cell repertoires in COVID-19. This CDR3 is built from 15 residues. J lost 4 bases, V lost 3 bases, and 7 bases had no gene match. Germline CDR1 is KGHSH and CDR2 is LQKENI. Profiled with immunoSEQ multiplex PCR; TCRdb holds only in-frame clones, not every one. This table holds about 170,000 clones, approximately 91% found once. The chain combines TRBV18 with TRBJ1-1; TRBD1 matches at 8 bases. The sequenced material came from PBMCs or T cells enriched from blood (not recorded which). This clonotype was sampled from a woman aged 18-29 years who had recovered from COVID-19. CDR3 loop: CASSPASGGATEAFF. CDR3 coding DNA: TGTGCCAGCTCACCGGCCTCAGGGGGCGCCACTGAAGCTTTCTTT.